A single T cell receptor (beta chain) is shown here with its context. This clonotype was seen a few times. There is no known antigen for this receptor. No base quality information exists; no much larger clone differs at one position. Measured from the cysteine to the phenylalanine, the CDR3 is 15 residues long. Only the CDR3 DNA is retained, 45 bases long and in frame from the first base. From V the trimming removes 4 bases and from J it removes 7 bases, while the gene matches leave 12 bases of the junction unaccounted for. Via the germline V gene, CDR1 is SGHRS and CDR2 YFSETQ. This sample is drawn from a study of identical twins listed by TCRdb under 2016. With regard to the full study: To test whether fetal clonotypes persist, this study deep-sequenced TCR alpha and beta repertoires from monozygotic twins, from unrelated adults of various ages, and from cord blood. To rule out contamination, the twin experiments were replicated at different times with different library preparation protocols.

General conclusions and limits of the study: Because the same donors could not be followed over many years, conclusions were based on cross-sectional statistical analysis. The excess sharing between twins in beta out-of-frame sequences was weaker because fewer shared sequences reduced the signal-to-noise ratio. Zero-insertion analyses could be partly confounded by invariant T cells such as MAIT and iNKT, though diverse VJ usage argued against such confounding for most clonotypes. Recombination models systematically underestimated out-of-frame TCR alpha sharing in monozygotic twins but agreed with sharing between unrelated individuals. Compared with coincidental sharing between unrelated individuals, out-of-frame TCR alpha sequences shared between twins showed an excess of sequences with low generation probability. Abundant cord blood beta clonotypes carried fewer insertions; young adult naive repertoires showed a weaker similar trend, while memory repertoires showed none.

Library preparation was by 5' RACE. Sequenced on an Illumina HiSeq 2000. Template switching added a universal primer binding site, and the final cDNA carried a unique molecular identifier that allowed TCR cDNA molecules to be counted accurately. First-strand cDNA for TCR alpha and beta chains was synthesized from specific primers in the conserved constant-segment region. To control for contamination, every cDNA library carried two barcodes: a SMART-Mk sample barcode plus Illumina barcodes. TruSeq adapter sequences along with Illumina sample barcodes were introduced in two successive PCR steps. Sequencing of the TCR alpha and beta cDNA libraries was done on the Illumina HiSeq platform using custom primers. From the authors' description of their analysis: MiGEC processed the raw reads to extract unique molecular identifiers, while MiXCR was used to determine the CDR3 positions. For each individual, recombination models were inferred using an EM algorithm with the repgenHMM and IGoR tools. The analysis of shared clonotypes was done with the tcR package in R, with sharing normalized by the product of cloneset sizes. To study raw recombination without the effects of thymic and clonal selection, out-of-frame nonproductive sequences were analyzed. The raw public data were reprocessed by TCRdb itself: fastp quality trimming at Q25, MiXCR clonotype calling, in-frame beta chains only. Rows merge per CDR3 protein into single entries with the most common DNA and genes. The authors' filters were not applied to this entry. This sample has about 570,000 distinct CDR3 sequences in its table, and more than 9% of those were observed once. The top ten constitute 3% of the sample.

All donors were healthy Caucasians. The twin cohort consisted of three pairs of female monozygotic twins, all aged about 18 to 29 years. Peripheral blood mononuclear cells were the source from which RNA for the TCR libraries was isolated. The same data also contributed to another study, on yellow fever vaccine responses in identical twins. As the second publication notes: The T cell response to vaccination in identical twins was reported by the authors to appear partly convergent and partly personalized. In the study, vaccine-responding T cell clones were precisely tracked in identical twins.

Here the chain combines TRBV5-1 and TRBJ1-1; a stretch of 8 junction bases matches TRBD1. The receptor was derived from a woman between 18 and 29 years old in good health. Sequenced: PBMCs. The CDR3 protein: CASSRKTGETLEAFF. The sequence in DNA is TGCGCCAGCAGCAGAAAGACAGGGGAAACACTTGAAGCTTTCTTT.